What follows are 25 T cell receptor beta chains derived from one specimen sequenced in a study of cytomegalovirus exposure and HLA in healthy donors. PCR amplification relied on 60 Vbeta primers (plus 13 Jbeta primers). Generated by immunoSEQ multiplex PCR, the TCRdb table keeps only in-frame clones and is missing some. In the table there are some 120,000 clones, less than 85% of which are singletons. Sequencing input: PBMCs. The receptors originated from a man aged 35 to 55 in good health and CMV-seronegative.

The chain combines TRBV28 with TRBJ1-5; D is unresolved. The CDR3 totals 12 residues. Germline assignment: CDR1 MDHEN and CDR2 SYDVKM. V shed 7 bases and J shed 4 bases, with 8 bases lying between them. CDR3 bases: TGTGCCAGCACTAACCCTAATCAGCCCCAGCATTTT. Translating it yields CASTNPNQPQHF.

The DNA for the CDR3 is TGTGCCAGCAGCTTGGCCCTCGGGGATGGCTACACCTTC. It encodes CASSLALGDGYTF. This chain links TRBV5-4 with TRBJ1-2; D is unresolved. Per germline, CDR1 SGHNT and CDR2 YYREEE (reference sequence). The CDR3 length is 13 residues. Trimming removed 0 bases at V and 6 bases at J, with 9 bases between.

The V call is TRBV5-8, the J call TRBJ1-1; D may be TRBD1 (6 bases). Trimming pared 5 bases from V and 1 base from J, leaving 9 bases between. This CDR3 spans 13 amino acids. Germline lookup yields CDR1 SGHTS and CDR2 YDEGEE. CDR3 loop: CASRWTENTEAFF. CDR3 in DNA: TGTGCCAGCAGGTGGACAGAGAACACTGAAGCTTTCTTT.

This chain connects TRBV29-1 to TRBJ2-3; the match to TRBD1 covers 11 bases. The V and J ends lost 1 base and 4 bases, in that order; junction bases with no gene match: 10. The CDR3 totals 17 residues. The germline gives CDR1 SQVTM, CDR2 ANQGSEA. The CDR3 coding sequence is TGCAGCGTTGAAGGGGGGTGGGGGACAGGGGGTGCAGATACGCAGTATTTT. This sequence encodes CSVEGGWGTGGADTQYF.

The chain combines TRBV15 with TRBJ2-3; weak D call: TRBD2 (6 bases). This CDR3 is 13 amino acids long. V dropped 8 bases and J dropped 0 bases, with 9 bases sitting between them. Germline-derived CDR1 and CDR2 are LNHNV and YYDKDF (reference sequence). Here the CDR3 DNA reads TGTGCCACCGGGACTTCTAGCACAGATACGCAGTATTTT. It codes for CATGTSSTDTQYF.

The gene calls are TRBV6-5 and TRBJ1-2, with 7 nucleotides matching TRBD1. The CDR3 totals 15 residues. The junction had 6 bases not matched to a gene; V was cut back by 2 bases and J by 3 bases. Germline CDR1 and CDR2: MNHEY and SVGAGI. For the CDR3, the DNA is TGTGCCAGCAGTTACCGGGACAGAGGGTACTATGGCTACACCTTC. Translation: CASSYRDRGYYGYTF.

The rearrangement links TRBV5-1 to TRBJ1-1, with D maybe TRBD1 (6 bases). Germline CDR1 SGHRS, CDR2 YFSETQ. V shed 4 bases and J shed 2 bases, with 9 bases lying between them. The CDR3 runs to 13 residues. CDR3 nucleotides: TGCGCCAGCAGCGTAGGGGGAAACACTGAAGCTTTCTTT. This codes for CASSVGGNTEAFF.

V and J are TRBV6-1 and TRBJ2-7; TRBD2 matches at 7 bases. V lost 8 bases and J lost 4; bases outside the gene matches: 8. The germline V gene has CDR1 MNHNS and CDR2 SASEGT. The CDR3 runs to 13 residues. In DNA form, the CDR3 reads TGTGCCAGCGGGGGGGGGATGAGGTACGAGCAGTACTTC. Translated, it gives CASGGGMRYEQYF.

V gene TRBV2 combines with J gene TRBJ2-5; D possibly corresponds to TRBD1 (5 bases). Germline values: CDR1 SNHLY, CDR2 FYNNEI. This CDR3 contains 14 residues. Deletions cut 5 bases from V and 2 bases from J, with 12 bases between. CDR3: CASSHWTPQETQYF. The DNA of the CDR3 is TGTGCCAGCAGTCATTGGACACCTCAAGAGACCCAGTACTTC.

The chain links TRBV6-6 to TRBJ1-5; 8 bases line up with TRBD1. The CDR3 has 13 amino acids. With 11 bases clipped from V and 7 bases from J, the junction kept 10 bases outside the gene matches. Germline V gene lookup returns CDR1 MNHNY and CDR2 SVGAGI (reference sequence). CDR3 nucleotides: TGTGCCGTCCAGGGGGCGCAGGGACAGCCCCAGCATTTT. It is translated as CAVQGAQGQPQHF.

The rearrangement joins TRBV19 to TRBJ1-2; 9 bases map to TRBD1. The CDR3 is 13 residues long. From germline, CDR1 is LNHDA and CDR2 SQIVND (reference sequence). V dropped 9 bases and J dropped 3; count of bases not matched to a gene: 5. The CDR3 DNA follows: TGTGCCAGCTCCCGGGACAGGGACTATGGCTACACCTTC. As protein: CASSRDRDYGYTF.

The CDR3 DNA is TGTGCCAGCAGTCCCTTCGGGGGGGTCAAAAACATTCAGTACTTC. Residues: CASSPFGGVKNIQYF. The genes are TRBV6-5 and TRBJ2-4, with 8 bases fitting TRBD2. Trimming cost V 5 bases and J 3 bases; bases outside gene matches: 6. Germline CDR1 MNHEY, CDR2 SVGAGI. The CDR3 is made up of 15 amino acids.

This chain connects TRBV25-1 to TRBJ2-7; weak D call: TRBD1 (6 bases). CDR1 is MGHDK and CDR2 is SYGVNS in the germline V gene. V was shortened by 6 bases and J by 0 bases, with 9 bases between the two germline ends. The CDR3 contains 13 residues. The DNA of the CDR3 is TGTGCCAGCAGCAAGACAGGCTCCTACGAGCAGTACTTC. This translates into CASSKTGSYEQYF.

The V call is TRBV7-9, the J call TRBJ1-5, with D possibly being TRBD1 (6 bases). The length of the CDR3 is 18 residues. Germline assignment: CDR1 SEHNR and CDR2 FQNEAQ (reference sequence). Trimming shortened V by 5 bases and J by 5 bases, and 25 bases separated the two germline ends. The CDR3 coding sequence is TGTGCCAGCAGCCCAGTGAGATCTCCGGACAGACCCTATCAGCCCCAGCATTTT. Its translation is CASSPVRSPDRPYQPQHF. The whole variable domain, filled in from reference TRBV7-9 and TRBJ1-5, reads DTGVSQNPRHKITKRGQNVTFRCDPISEHNRLYWYRQTLGQGPEFLTYFQNEAQLEKSRLLSDRFSAERPKGSFSTLEIQRTEQGDSAMYLCASSPVRSPDRPYQPQHFGDGTRLSIL.

V usage is TRBV19 and J usage is TRBJ2-5, with 9 nucleotides matching TRBD2. J lost 5 bases, V lost 4 bases, and 5 bases had no gene match. This CDR3 has 14 amino acids. Per germline, CDR1 LNHDA and CDR2 SQIVND (reference sequence). As DNA, the CDR3 is TGTGCCAGTAGTAGCGGGGGGGCGGGGGAGACCCAGTACTTC. It translates to CASSSGGAGETQYF.

This chain links TRBV30 with TRBJ2-1; 10 positions match TRBD1. Trimming cost V 8 bases and J 5 bases; bases outside gene matches: 18. This CDR3 region has 17 residues. CDR1 and CDR2 (germline): GTSNPN, SVGIG (reference sequence). The CDR3 bases are TGTGCCCCACGGACAGGGGGAATCCCCGCGCTTAACAATGAGCAGTTCTTC. Amino acid sequence: CAPRTGGIPALNNEQFF.

This clone was seen just once. V and J are TRBV2 and TRBJ2-2, with D possibly matching TRBD1 (5 bases). Germline values: CDR1 SNHLY, CDR2 FYNNEI. The CDR3 is made up of 15 amino acids. V was cut by 8 bases and J by 4 bases, with 17 bases left in between. The CDR3 bases are TGTGCCAGCGGCTGGCAGCCCCAGGGCACCGGGGAGCTGTTTTTT. As protein: CASGWQPQGTGELFF.

This chain joins TRBV5-1 and TRBJ2-1; 9 positions match TRBD1. This CDR3 has 15 amino acids. Germline-derived CDR1 and CDR2 are SGHRS and YFSETQ. V shed 5 bases and J 1 base; nucleotides not matched to a gene: 4. CDR3 coding DNA: TGCGCCAGCAGTTACGACAGGGGGTCCTACAATGAGCAGTTCTTC. Its translation is CASSYDRGSYNEQFF. Complete variable domain (other parts from reference TRBV5-1 and TRBJ2-1): KAGVTQTPRYLIKTRGQQVTLSCSPISGHRSVSWYQQTPGQGLQFLFEYFSETQRNKGNFPGRFSGRQFSNSRSEMNVSTLELGDSALYLCASSYDRGSYNEQFFGPGTRLTVL.

This sequence joins TRBV2 and TRBJ2-7; D is uncertain. Germline CDR1 SNHLY, CDR2 FYNNEI. CDR3 length: 13 amino acids. V was shortened by 4 bases and J by 5 bases, with 12 bases between the two germline ends. CDR3 bases: TGTGCCAGCAGTGTATCCCGAGGAAACGAGCAGTACTTC. Protein: CASSVSRGNEQYF.

The genes are TRBV29-1 and TRBJ2-2, with D perhaps TRBD1 (6 bases). Germline assignment: CDR1 SQVTM and CDR2 ANQGSEA. CDR3 length: 15 amino acids. Trimming took 4 bases from V and 4 from J, leaving 16 bases between them. CDR3: CSVVSTGSGTGELFF. In DNA form, the CDR3 reads TGCAGCGTTGTCAGTACAGGGTCCGGCACCGGGGAGCTGTTTTTT.

The chain carries TRBV5-5 and TRBJ1-1; 7 nucleotides agree with TRBD1. V lost 4 bases and J lost 1; bases outside the gene matches: 7. This CDR3 region has 15 residues. Germline V gene sequence: CDR1 SGHKS, CDR2 YYEKEE (reference sequence). The DNA for the CDR3 is TGTGCCAGCAGCCTCCTGACAGGGCAGAACACTGAAGCTTTCTTT. Translated: CASSLLTGQNTEAFF.

Comment on this clone: The sample has other DNA sequences that encode this CDR3 too. The V gene is TRBV28, the J gene TRBJ2-7, with 8 nucleotides matching TRBD1. Germline CDR1 MDHEN, CDR2 SYDVKM. V shed 4 bases and J 3 bases; nucleotides not matched to a gene: 2. The length of the CDR3 is 13 residues. CDR3 loop: CASSSGQGYEQYF. The CDR3 coding sequence is TGTGCCAGCAGTTCCGGACAGGGCTACGAGCAGTACTTC.

This chain joins TRBV6-1 and TRBJ2-1; TRBD2 matches at 12 bases. V was pared by 1 base and J by 9 bases, with 7 bases of the junction left unmatched. The CDR3 extends over 16 amino acids. Germline CDR1 and CDR2: MNHNS and SASEGT. CDR3 amino acids: CASSEGLAGVVSEQFF. The CDR3 DNA is TGTGCCAGCAGTGAAGGACTAGCGGGAGTGGTAAGTGAGCAGTTCTTC.

The genes are TRBV7-6 and TRBJ2-1; TRBD2 aligns across 7 bases. CDR1 and CDR2 (germline): SGHVS, FNYEAQ. The trim removed 1 base at V and 10 bases at J, leaving 10 bases unmatched. This CDR3 contains 15 residues. DNA of the CDR3: TGTGCCAGCAGCTTAGTTGTAGCCCCACTAGCGGAGCAGTTCTTC. It yields the protein CASSLVVAPLAEQFF. Using reference TRBV7-6 and TRBJ2-1 for the parts outside the CDR3, the full variable domain is GAGVSQSPRYKVTKRGQDVALRCDPISGHVSLYWYRQALGQGPEFLTYFNYEAQQDKSGLPNDRFSAERPEGSISTLTIQRTEQRDSAMYRCASSLVVAPLAEQFFGPGTRLTVL.

This clone was recorded once. V is TRBV29-1 and J is TRBJ2-7, with 11 bases matching TRBD2. V dropped 5 bases and J dropped 3; count of bases not matched to a gene: 3. This CDR3 spans 13 amino acids. CDR1 and CDR2 (germline): SQVTM, ANQGSEA. The CDR3 bases are TGCAGCGTTCTAGCGGGAGGAGGCTACGAGCAGTACTTC. It codes for CSVLAGGGYEQYF.